Following are 19 T cell receptor beta chains from one sample sequenced in a study of OX40 agonist ivuxolimab in advanced cancers. Measured with immunoSEQ multiplex PCR; TCRdb has only the in-frame clones, and not every one. The sample consists of 70,000 or so clones, about nine tenths of them appearing once. The material was CD4+ or CD8+ T cells sorted from blood, obtained in a trial of the OX40 agonist ivuxolimab. All receptors come from an adult with an advanced solid tumor such as melanoma, head and neck, liver or kidney cancer.

The V gene is TRBV18, the J gene TRBJ1-1; D remains unclear. Per the germline V gene, CDR1 is KGHSH and CDR2 is LQKENI. V lost 0 bases to trimming and J lost 6 bases, with 8 bases between them. The CDR3 totals 13 residues. CDR3 coding DNA: TGTGCCAGCTCACCACCTAGCGGTGCTGAAGCTTTCTTT. Amino acid sequence: CASSPPSGAEAFF.

V gene TRBV5-1 combines with J gene TRBJ2-4, with D possibly being TRBD2 (5 bases). In germline, CDR1 is SGHRS, CDR2 YFSETQ. The CDR3 runs 13 residues. Trimming pared 4 bases from V and 6 bases from J, leaving 11 bases between. The CDR3 DNA is TGCGCCAGCAGCCTGGGAGCCCCAAACATTCAGTACTTC. It encodes CASSLGAPNIQYF.

The V gene is TRBV19, the J gene TRBJ2-5; tentative D call: TRBD2 (5 bases). The V gene's germline CDR1 is LNHDA and CDR2 SQIVND (reference sequence). Between the trimmed V and J ends, which lost 3 bases and 5 bases, there was a span of 10 bases. CDR3 length: 13 amino acids. The DNA for the CDR3 is TGTGCCAGTAGTATCAGTAGCGAGGAGACCCAGTACTTC. Residues: CASSISSEETQYF.

This chain links TRBV7-9 with TRBJ1-1; D might be TRBD1 (5 bases). The CDR3 totals 14 residues. The germline V and J ends were trimmed by 1 base and 1 base, with 7 bases remaining between them. Germline V lookup: CDR1 SEHNR, CDR2 FQNEAQ (reference sequence). CDR3 loop: CASSLVDRNTEAFF. CDR3 coding DNA: TGTGCCAGCAGCTTAGTTGACAGGAACACTGAAGCTTTCTTT. Together with reference TRBV7-9 and TRBJ1-1, the CDR3 gives the full variable domain: DTGVSQNPRHKITKRGQNVTFRCDPISEHNRLYWYRQTLGQGPEFLTYFQNEAQLEKSRLLSDRFSAERPKGSFSTLEIQRTEQGDSAMYLCASSLVDRNTEAFFGQGTRLTVV.

The rearrangement joins TRBV5-1 to TRBJ1-2; 8 positions match TRBD1. CDR1 is SGHRS, CDR2 YFSETQ, per germline. Trimming at V came to 4 bases and at J to 7 bases, leaving 12 bases not matched to a gene. The CDR3 loop spans 15 amino acids. CDR3 residues: CASSPEFNQGAGYTF. The CDR3 nucleotides are TGCGCCAGCAGCCCGGAGTTTAACCAGGGGGCTGGCTACACCTTC. The whole variable domain, remainder taken from reference TRBV5-1 and TRBJ1-2, is KAGVTQTPRYLIKTRGQQVTLSCSPISGHRSVSWYQQTPGQGLQFLFEYFSETQRNKGNFPGRFSGRQFSNSRSEMNVSTLELGDSALYLCASSPEFNQGAGYTFGSGTRLTVV.

V and J are TRBV5-1 and TRBJ2-1; D not resolved. The germline CDR1 and CDR2 sequences are SGHRS and YFSETQ. CDR3 size: 14 residues. Trimming left V 0 bases short and J 4 bases short, with 8 bases between. The CDR3 region is CASSLGSGYNEQFF. The CDR3 DNA is TGCGCCAGCAGCTTGGGGTCTGGATACAATGAGCAGTTCTTC.

This chain uses TRBV27 with TRBJ2-5, with D tentatively TRBD1 (6 bases). There are 16 residues in the CDR3. The V end lost 6 bases, the J end lost 4 bases, and 21 bases lay between the germline ends. The V gene's germline CDR1 is MNHEY and CDR2 SMNVEV (reference sequence). CDR3 nucleotides: TGTGCCAGCAGACCGTCCCCGGACAGAATTGGAGAGACCCAGTACTTC. Its translation: CASRPSPDRIGETQYF.

This clone was seen a few times. The chain links TRBV7-9 to TRBJ1-1; D remains unclear. Germline CDR1 is SEHNR and CDR2 is FQNEAQ (reference sequence). V was cut by 5 bases and J by 0 bases, with 13 bases left in between. This CDR3 comprises 15 residues. The CDR3 bases are TGTGCCAGCAGCGTTCCCGTGGGAGTGAACACTGAAGCTTTCTTT. Encoded protein: CASSVPVGVNTEAFF. The entire variable domain, with the rest obtained from reference TRBV7-9 and TRBJ1-1, is as follows: DTGVSQNPRHKITKRGQNVTFRCDPISEHNRLYWYRQTLGQGPEFLTYFQNEAQLEKSRLLSDRFSAERPKGSFSTLEIQRTEQGDSAMYLCASSVPVGVNTEAFFGQGTRLTVV.

The V gene is TRBV15, the J gene TRBJ2-1; D is perhaps TRBD1 (6 bases). This CDR3 is 15 amino acids long. CDR1 LNHNV and CDR2 YYDKDF come from the germline V gene (reference sequence). V lost 7 bases and J 0 bases, leaving 13 bases between the germline ends. CDR3 nucleotides: TGTGCCACCACCTCAGGGGAGATCTCCTACAATGAGCAGTTCTTC. Amino acid sequence: CATTSGEISYNEQFF.

This chain links TRBV10-3 with TRBJ1-4; D unclear. Per the germline V gene, CDR1 is ENHRY and CDR2 is SYGVKD. The CDR3 extends over 15 amino acids. V was shortened by 6 bases and J by 4 bases, with 15 bases between the two germline ends. The CDR3 loop is CAIRSDKTFNEKLFF. CDR3 nucleotides: TGTGCCATCAGATCTGACAAGACCTTTAATGAAAAACTGTTTTTT.

This clone occurred once. The CDR3: CASSEGVGRSDGYTF. DNA for the CDR3: TGTGCCAGCAGTGAAGGCGTGGGCAGATCTGATGGCTACACCTTC. The V gene is TRBV6-1, the J gene TRBJ1-2, with D uncertain. Germline-derived CDR1 and CDR2 are MNHNS and SASEGT. V gave up 1 base and J gave up 6 bases, with 15 bases separating them. This CDR3 contains 15 residues.

This chain joins TRBV7-8 and TRBJ2-1; 9 positions agree with TRBD1. The length of the CDR3 is 17 residues. Germline V CDR1 and CDR2: SGHVS, FQNEAQ. J was trimmed by 1 base and V by 0 bases; bases with no gene match: 4. The CDR3 sequence is CASSLASGTGSYNEQFF. CDR3 DNA: TGTGCCAGCAGCTTAGCCTCCGGGACAGGGTCCTACAATGAGCAGTTCTTC.

The chain links TRBV29-1 to TRBJ2-5, with D perhaps TRBD1 (6 bases). V gave up 7 bases and J gave up 5 bases, with 14 bases separating them. The CDR3 covers 12 residues. Germline V gene data show CDR1 as SQVTM and CDR2 as ANQGSEA. CDR3 in amino acids: CSGRTVRETQYF. Written as DNA, the CDR3 is TGCAGCGGCCGGACAGTCCGGGAGACCCAGTACTTC.

The chain joins TRBV5-3 to TRBJ1-2, with D tentatively TRBD1 (6 bases). Being an ORF, TRBV5-3 has a function that is uncertain. This CDR3 has 12 residues. Trimming cost V 3 bases and J 8 bases, with 11 bases left between them. The CDR3 DNA sequence: TGTGCCAGAAGCTCCAACAGGGAAGGCTACACCTTC. Translation gives CARSSNREGYTF.

The rearrangement uses TRBV28 and TRBJ1-1; the D is unclear. Germline V gives CDR1 MDHEN, CDR2 SYDVKM. Trimming cost V 6 bases and J 5 bases, with 4 bases left between them. The CDR3 contains 10 residues. Here the CDR3 DNA reads TGTGCCAGCAGAAGAACTGAAGCTTTCTTT. It codes for CASRRTEAFF.

The chain combines TRBV6-4 with TRBJ1-6, with D maybe TRBD1 (5 bases). The germline V gene has CDR1 MRHNA and CDR2 SNTAGT. V gave up 3 bases and J gave up 5 bases, with 11 bases separating them. The CDR3 is made up of 15 amino acids. CDR3 nucleotide sequence: TGTGCCAGCAGTGAGGGGGGGACTAATAATTCACCCCTCCACTTT. This translates into CASSEGGTNNSPLHF.

The genes are TRBV10-3 and TRBJ1-2; D is unresolved. The ends were cut back, 0 bases at V and 7 bases at J, with 9 bases in the middle. The CDR3 is 13 residues long. Looked up from germline, CDR1 is ENHRY and CDR2 is SYGVKD. For the CDR3, the DNA is TGTGCCATCAGTGAGTCGCTGGAAGGTGGCTACACCTTC. Its protein is CAISESLEGGYTF.

A single count supports this clone. V usage is TRBV6-5 and J usage is TRBJ1-2, with TRBD1 matching 8 bases. J lost 2 bases, V lost 4 bases, and 0 bases had no gene match. CDR1 and CDR2 from the germline V gene are MNHEY and SVGAGI. CDR3 length equals 13 residues. The CDR3 nucleotides read TGTGCCAGCAGTTGGACAGGGAACTATGGCTACACCTTC. Translated: CASSWTGNYGYTF.

The V gene is TRBV29-1, the J gene TRBJ2-3; no reliable D call. CDR3 length: 13 residues. The V and J ends lost 4 bases and 0 bases respectively, with 8 bases between them. From germline, CDR1 is SQVTM and CDR2 ANQGSEA. The DNA for the CDR3 is TGCAGCGTTGCCAGCCCTAGCACAGATACGCAGTATTTT. Encoded protein: CSVASPSTDTQYF.